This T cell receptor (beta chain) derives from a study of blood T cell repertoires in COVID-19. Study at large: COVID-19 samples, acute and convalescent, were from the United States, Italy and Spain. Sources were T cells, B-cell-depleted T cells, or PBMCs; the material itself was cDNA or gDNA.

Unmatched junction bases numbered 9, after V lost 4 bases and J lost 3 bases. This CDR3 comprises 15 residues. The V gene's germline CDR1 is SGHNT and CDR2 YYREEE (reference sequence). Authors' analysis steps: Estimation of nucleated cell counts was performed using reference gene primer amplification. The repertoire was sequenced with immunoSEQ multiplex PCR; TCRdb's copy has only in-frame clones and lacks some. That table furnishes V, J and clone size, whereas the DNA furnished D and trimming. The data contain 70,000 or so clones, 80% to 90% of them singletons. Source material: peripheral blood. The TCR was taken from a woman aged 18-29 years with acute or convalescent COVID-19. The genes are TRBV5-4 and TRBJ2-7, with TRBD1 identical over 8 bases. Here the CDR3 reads CASSRGQATHYEQYF. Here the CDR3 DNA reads TGTGCCAGCAGCAGGGGACAGGCGACACACTACGAGCAGTACTTC.